This TCR beta chain was documented in a study of cytomegalovirus exposure and HLA in healthy donors. Broader study findings: Previously analyzed data showed that most TCR beta V segments were productive at a frequency of about 87% or about 30%. There were a few CMV-associated chains whose specificity for CMV antigens was confirmed in vitro. Some segments of the V type, notably TRBV6-2 and TRBV6-3, were excluded as indistinguishable.

CDR1 is MNHNS, CDR2 SASEGT, per germline. This CDR3 spans 14 amino acids. The J segment lost 6 bases and the V segment lost 4 bases, leaving 5 bases of the junction unmatched. Donors showed nominal health when sampled, although they likely had unrecorded immune exposures. PCR amplification relied on 60 Vbeta primers (plus 13 Jbeta primers). Produced via immunoSEQ multiplex PCR; TCRdb's table is partial and in-frame only. This sample has more than 85,000 clones; around 80% occur once, and the top ten carry 1.2%. There are a few counts of this clone. The antigen is not known. The receptor's source is a woman aged 18-29 years in good health and CMV-seronegative. The sample was PBMCs. The V call is TRBV6-1, the J call TRBJ1-2; 10 nucleotides agree with TRBD1. The CDR3 spells CASSVGTGADGYTF. CDR3 coding DNA: TGTGCCAGCAGTGTTGGGACAGGGGCTGATGGCTACACCTTC.